This entry describes one T cell receptor beta chain. This entry belongs to a study of cytomegalovirus exposure and HLA in healthy donors. CDR1 is KGHSH and CDR2 is LQKENI in the germline V gene. The ends lost 3 bases at V and 8 bases at J; junction bases unmatched: 8. CDR3 length equals 16 residues. 13 Jbeta primers and 60 Vbeta primers were used for the PCR. The table came from immunoSEQ multiplex PCR; TCRdb's copy has only in-frame clones and leaves some out. The table lists around 150,000 clones, approximately 86% of them singletons, with around 0.51% in the top ten. The sample comprised PBMCs. The receptor was derived from a woman between 40 and 55 years old in good health and CMV-seronegative. This chain uses TRBV18 with TRBJ2-1; 12 nucleotides align to TRBD1. DNA for the CDR3: TGTGCCAGCTCACCGATAGGGGACAGGGGGCACTATGAGCAGTTCTTC. Residues: CASSPIGDRGHYEQFF.